The clone carrying this T cell receptor beta chain was seen only a few times. What it binds is unknown. As for time point: blood 2 weeks post-SBRT. As to treatment: 15 Gy SBRT to primary tumor, nephrectomy 4 weeks later. This CDR3 region has 16 residues. The J segment lost 6 bases and the V segment lost 8 bases, leaving 15 bases of the junction unmatched. Looked up from germline, CDR1 is MNHNY and CDR2 is SVGAGI (reference sequence). Generated by immunoSEQ multiplex PCR, the TCRdb table keeps only in-frame clones and is missing some. This table has about 130,000 clones, around 85% appearing once. The data were obtained in a study of radiation and T cells in renal cell carcinoma. Findings of the study overall: In blood, top tumor clones expanded by 2 weeks, shrinking by 4.

This chain connects TRBV6-6 to TRBJ2-2, with TRBD2 matching over 7 bases. The sample was blood, taken from a patient whose treatment included radiotherapy and nephrectomy. This receptor was identified in a middle-aged man with renal cell carcinoma. In nucleotides, the CDR3 is TGTGCCAGCCGTCAAACGTGGGGGAGGGGCGCCGGGGAGCTGTTTTTT. Protein product: CASRQTWGRGAGELFF.